One and the same sample provided the 25 T cell receptor beta chains below, sequenced in a study of neoadjuvant nivolumab and ipilimumab in lung cancer (dated by TCRdb to 2018 to 2020). Libraries were made using the immunoSEQ multiplex PCR assay. The immuneACCESS repertoire file appears here via TCRdb, limited to in-frame rearrangements. These files lack a portion of the clones; in checked studies, under half of the deficit traces to unresolved V genes, and the cause of the others is not known. Counted in this sample were fewer than 4,500 clones; roughly 80% of them appeared once. The ten largest clones represent roughly 13% of the sample. The time point label, as the study defines it: at surgical resection after neoadjuvant nivolumab +/- ipilimumab. The source was adjacent normal lung tissue, collected after neoadjuvant nivolumab, alone or with ipilimumab, at or shortly before surgery. The source is an adult with non-small cell lung cancer.

This clone has a single count. The J gene is TRBJ1-2, the V gene TRBV4-3; D gene ambiguous. Trimming removed 0 bases at V and 8 bases at J, with 13 bases between. Germline V gene sequence: CDR1 LGHNA, CDR2 YSLEER. The CDR3 has 14 residues. In DNA, the CDR3 is TGCGCCAGCAGCCAAGACGGAGTTCCTCGGGGCTACACCTTC. Encoded protein: CASSQDGVPRGYTF.

The J gene is TRBJ2-3, the V gene TRBV5-1; the match to TRBD2 covers 11 bases. V shed 4 bases, J shed 6 bases, and the junction held 7 bases outside the gene matches. The CDR3 totals 15 residues. Germline CDR1 is SGHRS and CDR2 is YFSETQ. For the CDR3, the DNA is TGCGCCAGCAGCGTCGGGACTAGCGGAGGGGATACGCAGTATTTT. Protein: CASSVGTSGGDTQYF.

The chain uses TRBV19 and TRBJ1-1, with D tentatively TRBD1 (6 bases). V lost 5 bases to trimming and J lost 0 bases, with 13 bases between them. Germline V lookup: CDR1 LNHDA, CDR2 SQIVND (reference sequence). The CDR3 has 15 residues. The CDR3 nucleotides are TGTGCCAGTAGTTCCCGGGACATCATGAACACTGAAGCTTTCTTT. Its protein is CASSSRDIMNTEAFF.

V is TRBV28 and J is TRBJ2-7, with 8 nucleotides matching TRBD1. The V gene's germline CDR1 is MDHEN and CDR2 SYDVKM. Losses at the gene ends were 5 bases for V and 2 bases for J; bases not matched to a gene: 5. The CDR3 totals 14 residues. CDR3 nucleotide sequence: TGTGCCAGCAGTCCCGCGACAGGGGCCTACGAGCAGTACTTC. This translates into CASSPATGAYEQYF.

This chain joins TRBV4-3 and TRBJ2-3; weak D call: TRBD2 (6 bases). CDR1 is LGHNA and CDR2 is YSLEER in the germline V gene. CDR3 length equals 16 residues. V dropped 2 bases and J dropped 4 bases, with 16 bases sitting between them. The CDR3 DNA reads TGCGCCAGCAGCCAATCTTTGGCCGGGAGCCCAGATACGCAGTATTTT. Protein: CASSQSLAGSPDTQYF.

In this sample, this clone turned up a few times. The rearrangement uses TRBV11-2 and TRBJ2-1; D remains ambiguous. Germline V gives CDR1 SGHAT, CDR2 FQNNGV. With 3 bases removed from V and 7 bases from J, the gap between germline ends came to 10 bases. The CDR3 has 13 residues. The CDR3 sequence: CASSFSDGNEQFF. The CDR3 DNA sequence: TGTGCCAGCAGCTTCTCGGACGGTAATGAGCAGTTCTTC.

The gene calls are TRBV11-2 and TRBJ2-1; D unclear. The germline CDR1 and CDR2 sequences are SGHAT and FQNNGV. Trimming stripped 5 bases from V and 0 bases from J, with 11 bases between. CDR3 length: 15 amino acids. The CDR3 DNA reads TGTGCCAGCAGCATAAGTTCAAGCTCCTACAATGAGCAGTTCTTC. This sequence encodes CASSISSSSYNEQFF.

This chain links TRBV14 with TRBJ2-2, with 11 bases aligning to TRBD2. V shed 1 base, J shed 3 bases, and the junction held 4 bases outside the gene matches. Germline V gene data show CDR1 as SGHDN and CDR2 as FVKESK. The CDR3 spans 17 residues. CDR3 DNA: TGTGCCAGCAGCCAAGGCGCACTAGCGGGGGACACCGGGGAGCTGTTTTTT. Translating it yields CASSQGALAGDTGELFF.

The V and J genes are TRBV10-2 and TRBJ1-3; perhaps TRBD1 as D (5 bases). The CDR3 length is 14 residues. Germline lookup yields CDR1 WSHSY and CDR2 SAAADI. The germline V and J ends were trimmed by 4 bases and 3 bases, with 10 bases remaining between them. CDR3 nucleotide sequence: TGCGCCAGCAGTGGTCAGGGCGGTGGAAACACCATATATTTT. Translating it yields CASSGQGGGNTIYF.

V and J are TRBV5-4 and TRBJ2-5; D is uncertain. V was cut by 5 bases and J by 4 bases, with 12 bases left in between. This CDR3 has 13 residues. Germline V gives CDR1 SGHNT, CDR2 YYREEE (reference sequence). This chain's CDR3 is CASSWREAETQYF. CDR3 bases: TGTGCCAGCAGTTGGCGAGAAGCAGAGACCCAGTACTTC.

V usage is TRBV6-4 and J usage is TRBJ1-1; D is perhaps TRBD1 (6 bases). Trimming removed 7 bases from V and 0 bases from J, with 15 bases in between. The germline CDR1 and CDR2 sequences are MRHNA and SNTAGT. This CDR3 spans 15 amino acids. CDR3 residues: CASKTEDSLNTEAFF. CDR3 bases: TGTGCCAGCAAGACCGAGGACAGCCTGAACACTGAAGCTTTCTTT.

V gene TRBV4-3 combines with J gene TRBJ2-1; D not certain. The CDR3 sequence is 13 residues long. V lost 0 bases to trimming and J lost 8 bases, with 8 bases between them. Germline CDR1 reads LGHNA; CDR2 reads YSLEER. The CDR3 coding sequence is TGCGCCAGCAGCCAAGATTTAATAGATGAGCAGTTCTTC. Translating gives CASSQDLIDEQFF.

This clone was counted between two and nine times. Within the sample, other DNA sequences also encode this same CDR3. V is TRBV14 and J is TRBJ1-1; D remains unclear. The CDR3 consists of 12 residues. The V end was cut by 0 bases, the J end by 4 bases, with 3 bases between. Germline CDR1 reads SGHDN; CDR2 reads FVKESK. The CDR3 is CASSQDFTEAFF. The CDR3, as DNA: TGTGCCAGCAGCCAAGACTTCACTGAAGCTTTCTTT. The full variable domain, its missing parts supplied by reference TRBV14 and TRBJ1-1, is EAGVTQFPSHSVIEKGQTVTLRCDPISGHDNLYWYRRVMGKEIKFLLHFVKESKQDESGMPNNRFLAERTGGTYSTLKVQPAELEDSGVYFCASSQDFTEAFFGQGTRLTVV.

The chain carries TRBV5-6 and TRBJ1-5; D perhaps matches TRBD1 (5 bases). V gave up 1 base and J gave up 2 bases, with 7 bases separating them. Per the germline V gene, CDR1 is SGHDT and CDR2 is YYEEEE. The CDR3 contains 14 residues. CDR3 nucleotides: TGTGCCAGCAGCTTGAAAGGGGGCAATCAGCCCCAGCATTTT. It translates to CASSLKGGNQPQHF.

The chain combines TRBV4-3 with TRBJ2-1; possibly TRBD1 for D (6 bases). The germline V gene encodes CDR1 LGHNA and CDR2 YSLEER. Trimming pared 0 bases from V and 4 bases from J, leaving 13 bases between. The CDR3 spans 16 residues. CDR3 bases: TGCGCCAGCAGCCAAGAGGCCAGGGGAATGTACAATGAGCAGTTCTTC. Translation gives CASSQEARGMYNEQFF.

The chain employs TRBV7-2 and TRBJ1-5; D unresolved. V lost 0 bases, J lost 0 bases, and 6 bases lay in between. The germline CDR1 and CDR2 sequences are SGHTA and FQGNSA. The CDR3 runs 15 residues. CDR3 sequence (DNA): TGTGCCAGCAGCTTAGCTGGAGATAGCAATCAGCCCCAGCATTTT. This codes for CASSLAGDSNQPQHF.

V usage is TRBV29-1 and J usage is TRBJ2-5; 7 bases agree with TRBD1. This CDR3 contains 14 residues. Germline CDR1 SQVTM, CDR2 ANQGSEA. J lost 6 bases, V lost 4 bases, and 11 bases had no gene match. Here the CDR3 reads CSVAYRGGEKTQYF. DNA of the CDR3: TGCAGCGTTGCTTACAGGGGTGGTGAGAAGACCCAGTACTTC.

The CDR3 coding sequence is TGTGCCAGCAGACTCCGGGACCCAGGGGTCTACGAGCAGTACTTC. It yields the protein CASRLRDPGVYEQYF. The chain couples TRBV5-5 to TRBJ2-7; D perhaps matches TRBD1 (6 bases). This CDR3 has 15 amino acids. V shed 5 bases and J shed 3 bases, with 18 bases lying between them. Germline loops: CDR1 SGHKS, CDR2 YYEKEE (reference sequence).

The chain carries TRBV2 and TRBJ2-3; tentatively, D is TRBD2 (5 bases). This CDR3 has 13 residues. V lost 5 bases, J lost 1 base, and 7 bases lay in between. Germline loops: CDR1 SNHLY, CDR2 FYNNEI. As DNA, the CDR3 is TGTGCCAGCAGTAGAGCGGGCACAGATACGCAGTATTTT. Amino acid sequence: CASSRAGTDTQYF.

The V gene is TRBV28, the J gene TRBJ1-6; 9 positions match TRBD1. Germline loops: CDR1 MDHEN, CDR2 SYDVKM. V lost 5 bases, J lost 7 bases, and 3 bases stayed unmatched. The CDR3 spans 14 residues. As DNA, the CDR3 is TGTGCCAGCAGTCTCACAGGGGGCAATTCACCCCTCCACTTT. As protein: CASSLTGGNSPLHF.

The chain couples TRBV5-5 to TRBJ2-7; D uncertain. CDR1 is SGHKS and CDR2 is YYEKEE in the germline V gene (reference sequence). This CDR3 is built from 14 residues. Deletions cut 3 bases from V and 1 base from J, with 11 bases between. DNA for the CDR3: TGTGCCAGCAGCTATGGGTCGGATTCCTACGAGCAGTACGTC. It is translated as CASSYGSDSYEQYV.

The chain has TRBV29-1 and TRBJ1-5; D may be TRBD1 (6 bases). The CDR3 contains 14 residues. In germline, CDR1 is SQVTM, CDR2 ANQGSEA. V was cut by 6 bases and J by 11 bases, with 23 bases left in between. The CDR3 protein is CSVVLTGSLSTQHF. The CDR3 DNA follows: TGCAGCGTAGTCCTTACAGGGTCCCTCTCGACCCAGCATTTT.

The CDR3: CASSLMGIETQYF. CDR3 nucleotides: TGTGCCAGCAGCCTAATGGGGATAGAGACCCAGTACTTC. The chain has TRBV7-2 and TRBJ2-5; D not certain. Germline-derived CDR1 and CDR2 are SGHTA and FQGNSA. The ends were cut back, 5 bases at V and 4 bases at J, with 11 bases in the middle. The CDR3 consists of 13 residues.

The chain uses TRBV7-2 and TRBJ2-3; no reliable D call. V lost 5 bases and J lost 6, with 18 bases in between. This CDR3 region has 15 residues. Germline lookup yields CDR1 SGHTA and CDR2 FQGNSA. CDR3 loop: CASSPIQFAADTQYF. The CDR3 coding sequence is TGTGCCAGCAGCCCGATCCAATTTGCCGCGGATACGCAGTATTTT.

The chain has TRBV9 and TRBJ2-7; 10 nucleotides match TRBD1. The germline V gene encodes CDR1 SGDLS and CDR2 YYNGEE. This CDR3 region has 15 residues. The ends lost 3 bases at V and 0 bases at J; junction bases unmatched: 3. Here the CDR3 reads CASSARTGGSYEQYF. The DNA for the CDR3 is TGTGCCAGCAGCGCGAGGACAGGGGGCTCCTACGAGCAGTACTTC.